The 22 T cell receptor beta chains below come from one sample, sequenced in a study of monozygotic twins with inflammatory bowel disease. TCRdb re-analyzed the 5' RACE reads; it lists each CDR3 protein once, without DNA. The sample has over 90,000 distinct CDR3 sequences; the top ten hold 1.9%. Sequenced input: blood. The origin of the receptors is a human donor with ulcerative colitis or Crohn's disease, or a healthy co-twin of an affected twin (not recorded which).

The chain is built from TRBV7-9 and TRBJ1-1; absent DNA, TCRdb's TRBD1 call cannot be checked. The CDR3 totals 13 residues. CDR1 and CDR2 from the germline V gene are SEHNR and FQNEAQ (reference sequence). The CDR3: CASSLGTVTEAFF.

The rearrangement uses TRBV20-1 and TRBJ1-5. Germline assignment: CDR1 DFQATT and CDR2 SNEGSKA (reference sequence). The CDR3 has 12 amino acids. CDR3: CSARGFSQPQHF.

This chain links TRBV5-8 with TRBJ2-2; TCRdb returns TRBD2, unconfirmable since there is no DNA. The germline V gene has CDR1 SGHTS and CDR2 YDEGEE. The length of the CDR3 is 13 residues. CDR3 region: CASSLGRTGELFF.

The V call is TRBV4-1, the J call TRBJ2-7; TCRdb returns TRBD1, unconfirmable since there is no DNA. The CDR3 totals 15 residues. Germline CDR1 is MGHRA and CDR2 is YSYEKL. CDR3: CASSQDPRDSNEQYF.

V and J are TRBV20-1 and TRBJ2-4; TCRdb calls TRBD2, which cannot be checked without DNA. CDR3 size: 16 residues. Looked up from germline, CDR1 is DFQATT and CDR2 is SNEGSKA (reference sequence). The CDR3 sequence is CSASLAGVIAKNIQYF.

This sequence joins TRBV28 and TRBJ1-6; checking the TCRdb D call of TRBD1 is not possible without DNA. Germline CDR1 is MDHEN and CDR2 is SYDVKM. CDR3 length: 17 residues. This CDR3 reads CASSQTGPATRNSPLHF.

This chain joins TRBV10-3 and TRBJ1-1. The CDR3 length is 13 residues. Germline V gives CDR1 ENHRY, CDR2 SYGVKD. The CDR3: CAVKNSGKTEAFF.

The chain combines TRBV11-2 with TRBJ2-7; TCRdb calls TRBD1, which cannot be checked without DNA. The length of the CDR3 is 12 residues. Germline V CDR1 and CDR2: SGHAT, FQNNGV. CDR3 sequence reads: CASSSFRGSTYF.

V gene TRBV3-1 combines with J gene TRBJ1-1; TCRdb's D call of TRBD1 is untestable without DNA. The germline V gene has CDR1 LGHDT and CDR2 YNNKEL (reference sequence). This CDR3 spans 15 amino acids. The CDR3 loop reads CASSQMDKLWAEAFF. The full variable domain, in which reference TRBV3-1 and TRBJ1-1 provide the parts outside the CDR3, is DTAVSQTPKYLVTQMGNDKSIKCEQNLGHDTMYWYKQDSKKFLKIMFSYNNKELIINETVPNRFSPKSPDKAHLNLHINSLELGDSAVYFCASSQMDKLWAEAFFGQGTRLTVV.

The chain combines TRBV28 with TRBJ2-1; TCRdb picks TRBD2, but there is no DNA to check that call. This CDR3 is 17 amino acids long. In germline, CDR1 is MDHEN, CDR2 SYDVKM. CDR3 residues: CASRKGTSGGGYYEQFF.

V and J are TRBV9 and TRBJ1-1. CDR3 length: 12 amino acids. The V gene's germline CDR1 is SGDLS and CDR2 YYNGEE. CDR3 loop: CASSPHNTEAFF.

J is TRBJ2-7 and V is TRBV20-1; TCRdb's D gene call, TRBD1, goes unchecked for lack of DNA. This CDR3 contains 12 residues. CDR1 is DFQATT, CDR2 SNEGSKA, per germline (reference sequence). The CDR3: CRPGSPAYEQYF.

The rearrangement uses TRBV11-3 and TRBJ2-1; checking the TCRdb D call of TRBD2 is not possible without DNA. The CDR3 length is 15 residues. Germline-derived CDR1 and CDR2 are SGHNT and YENEEA. The CDR3 protein is CASSLAAGGGNEQFF.

This sequence joins TRBV18 and TRBJ1-6; lacking DNA, the TRBD1 call made by TCRdb goes unchecked. Germline V gene lookup returns CDR1 KGHSH and CDR2 LQKENI. This CDR3 has 14 residues. The CDR3 protein is CASSPSQGTSPLRF.

J is TRBJ2-3 and V is TRBV20-1; TCRdb designates TRBD1, a call that cannot be tested without DNA. The CDR3 has 14 residues. Per the germline V gene, CDR1 is DFQATT and CDR2 is SNEGSKA (reference sequence). The CDR3 loop reads CSATGRGGADTQYF.

This chain joins TRBV20-1 and TRBJ2-7; the TCRdb call, TRBD2, lacks DNA for checking. The CDR3 runs 18 residues. CDR1 and CDR2 from the germline V gene are DFQATT and SNEGSKA (reference sequence). Here the CDR3 reads CSARDFAGTSGRGNEQYF.

The chain couples TRBV4-3 to TRBJ1-3; TCRdb's assignment of TRBD1 cannot be checked, as there is no DNA. This CDR3 comprises 15 residues. Germline assignment: CDR1 LGHNA and CDR2 YSLEER. CDR3 sequence: CASSQRQGARDTIYF.

This CDR3 is CASSRRQGITDTQYF. V gene TRBV5-8 combines with J gene TRBJ2-3; the TCRdb call, TRBD1, lacks DNA for checking. This CDR3 is built from 15 residues. Per the germline V gene, CDR1 is SGHTS and CDR2 is YDEGEE. Looking up the rest from reference TRBV5-8 and TRBJ2-3 gives the full variable domain: EAGVTQSPTHLIKTRGQQATLRCSPISGHTSVYWYQQALGLGLQFLLWYDEGEERNRGNFPPRFSGRQFPNYSSELNVNALELEDSALYLCASSRRQGITDTQYFGPGTRLTVL.

This chain joins TRBV6-1 and TRBJ1-4; lacking DNA, the TRBD1 call made by TCRdb goes unchecked. This CDR3 spans 16 amino acids. CDR1 MNHNS and CDR2 SASEGT come from the germline V gene. The CDR3 loop reads CASCPRGGTTNEKLFF.

The rearrangement links TRBV20-1 to TRBJ2-7; without DNA, the TCRdb call of TRBD1 cannot be checked. CDR3 length: 13 residues. Per the germline V gene, CDR1 is DFQATT and CDR2 is SNEGSKA (reference sequence). The CDR3 sequence: CSAAGTGGYEQYF.

This chain connects TRBV6-2 or TRBV6-3 to TRBJ2-4. The germline gives CDR1 MNHEY, CDR2 SVGEGT. This CDR3 has 12 residues. The CDR3: CASSYTVYIQYF.

The chain joins TRBV5-1 to TRBJ2-2; the D call of TRBD1 rests on TCRdb alone, since no DNA is present to check it. This CDR3 is built from 17 residues. Germline-derived CDR1 and CDR2 are SGHRS and YFSETQ. The CDR3 here is CASSSRAGTLNTGELFF.